One sample yielded the 16 T cell receptor beta chains listed below, sequenced in a study of cytomegalovirus exposure and HLA in healthy donors. A multiplex PCR was run with 60 Vbeta primers and 13 Jbeta primers. Some clones are missing from TCRdb's copy, which holds only in-frame ones; the method was immunoSEQ multiplex PCR. The top ten clones hold 1% to 1.5% of a sample with 150,000 to 200,000 clones, about 85% of them seen once. Sequenced input: PBMCs. These receptors were obtained from a man aged 50-59 years in good health and CMV-seropositive.

The J gene is TRBJ2-2, the V gene TRBV19, with 7 bases lining up with TRBD1. V was clipped by 11 bases and J by 4 bases; unmatched bases: 10. The germline CDR1 and CDR2 sequences are LNHDA and SQIVND (reference sequence). The CDR3 spans 14 residues. In nucleotides, the CDR3 is TGTGCCGGCAGACAGGGCCGGTTCACCGGGGAGCTGTTTTTT. It encodes CAGRQGRFTGELFF.

This clone has only one observation. This chain connects TRBV28 to TRBJ1-1; maybe TRBD1 (5 bases). Germline V gives CDR1 MDHEN, CDR2 SYDVKM. The ends were cut back, 6 bases at V and 0 bases at J, with 17 bases in the middle. This CDR3 contains 16 residues. The CDR3 protein is CASSDPPTDMNTEAFF. In nucleotides, the CDR3 is TGTGCCAGCAGCGATCCGCCGACAGACATGAACACTGAAGCTTTCTTT.

The chain is built from TRBV7-6 and TRBJ2-3; TRBD2 matches 11 bases. V gave up 5 bases and J gave up 3 bases; unmatched junction bases: 7. The CDR3 runs to 16 residues. In germline, CDR1 is SGHVS, CDR2 FNYEAQ. Here the CDR3 DNA reads TGTGCCAGCAGCGGAACCACTAGCGGGAGTACAGATACGCAGTATTTT. Its protein product is CASSGTTSGSTDTQYF.

The chain combines TRBV5-1 with TRBJ2-7, with 9 nucleotides matching TRBD1. Germline V gives CDR1 SGHRS, CDR2 YFSETQ. The CDR3 totals 15 residues. V was pared by 4 bases and J by 4 bases, with 9 bases of the junction left unmatched. In DNA, the CDR3 is TGCGCCAGCAGCCCTTTACCGGGACAGGGATACGAGCAGTACTTC. As protein: CASSPLPGQGYEQYF.

The rearrangement joins TRBV28 to TRBJ2-1; 7 nucleotides agree with TRBD1. V was clipped by 6 bases and J by 4 bases; unmatched bases: 9. This CDR3 is built from 15 residues. In germline, CDR1 is MDHEN, CDR2 SYDVKM. The CDR3 sequence is CASSKTGQLYNEQFF. The CDR3 nucleotides are TGTGCCAGCAGCAAAACGGGACAGCTATACAATGAGCAGTTCTTC.

The V gene is TRBV28, the J gene TRBJ1-1, with D possibly matching TRBD1 (6 bases). The CDR3 spans 16 residues. Germline CDR1 is MDHEN and CDR2 is SYDVKM. The V end was cut by 3 bases, the J end by 5 bases, with 19 bases between. The CDR3, as DNA: TGTGCCAGCAGTTTGGGGGGGCAAGTAGTTAGGACTGAAGCTTTCTTT. This gives the protein CASSLGGQVVRTEAFF.

The rearrangement links TRBV2 to TRBJ1-5; the D is unclear. Per the germline V gene, CDR1 is SNHLY and CDR2 is FYNNEI. Trimming removed 3 bases at V and 11 bases at J, with 14 bases between. The CDR3 is made up of 13 amino acids. For the CDR3, the DNA is TGTGCCAGCAGTGAGTCCATGGTAGCAGCCCAGCATTTT. Protein product: CASSESMVAAQHF.

The V gene is TRBV5-4, the J gene TRBJ2-2; D may be TRBD1 (5 bases). The germline gives CDR1 SGHNT, CDR2 YYREEE (reference sequence). V was shortened by 1 base and J by 1 base, with 11 bases between the two germline ends. This CDR3 has 16 amino acids. The CDR3 DNA is TGTGCCAGCAGCTTGTCGTGGCAGGGGAACACCGGGGAGCTGTTTTTT. Its translation: CASSLSWQGNTGELFF.

The rearrangement links TRBV28 to TRBJ2-5, with D possibly being TRBD2 (6 bases). The germline gives CDR1 MDHEN, CDR2 SYDVKM. This CDR3 spans 13 amino acids. V was clipped by 5 bases and J by 5 bases, with 12 bases between them. The CDR3 DNA reads TGTGCCAGCAGTCCGGCGGGGCGGGAGACCCAGTACTTC. Translation gives CASSPAGRETQYF.

J is TRBJ2-2 and V is TRBV7-3; 7 bases align to TRBD1. The CDR3 extends over 17 amino acids. The J segment lost 4 bases and the V segment lost 5 bases, leaving 13 bases of the junction unmatched. Per germline, CDR1 SGHTA and CDR2 FQGTGA. DNA of the CDR3: TGTGCCAGCAGCGCCCGAACAGGGGTGGTGAGCACCGGGGAGCTGTTTTTT. Its translation is CASSARTGVVSTGELFF.

V usage is TRBV19 and J usage is TRBJ1-2; D is ambiguous. The CDR3 runs 13 residues. Trimming left V 10 bases short and J 2 bases short, with 14 bases between. The germline V gene encodes CDR1 LNHDA and CDR2 SQIVND (reference sequence). CDR3 DNA sequence: TGTGCCACCACTCCCTCGAGGAACTATGGCTACACCTTC. Translation: CATTPSRNYGYTF.

This chain uses TRBV9 with TRBJ2-1; 12 bases map to TRBD2. Germline V lookup: CDR1 SGDLS, CDR2 YYNGEE. This CDR3 is 18 amino acids long. The V gene end was trimmed by 7 bases and the J gene end by 3 bases; junction bases not matched to a gene: 14. The chain's CDR3 is CASAKDGRLAGDYNEQFF. The DNA for the CDR3 is TGTGCCAGCGCCAAGGACGGACGACTAGCGGGAGACTACAATGAGCAGTTCTTC.

This chain joins TRBV9 and TRBJ2-5, with 12 nucleotides matching TRBD2. The CDR3 runs 15 residues. V dropped 4 bases and J dropped 5; count of bases not matched to a gene: 6. The V gene's germline CDR1 is SGDLS and CDR2 YYNGEE. Here the CDR3 reads CASSPSGRALETQYF. The DNA of the CDR3 is TGTGCCAGCAGCCCTAGCGGGAGGGCCCTGGAGACCCAGTACTTC.

In this sample, this clone turned up a few times. The chain recombines TRBV18 with TRBJ1-1; D is uncertain. The CDR3 loop spans 13 amino acids. The V gene's germline CDR1 is KGHSH and CDR2 LQKENI. The V gene lost 9 bases and the J gene lost 2 bases, with 13 bases spanning the gap. For the CDR3, the DNA is TGTGCCAGTCTCGGGATCTCTAACACTGAAGCTTTCTTT. Protein: CASLGISNTEAFF.

J is TRBJ1-4 and V is TRBV4-1, with 7 bases that match TRBD1. The germline V gene encodes CDR1 MGHRA and CDR2 YSYEKL. The CDR3 is made up of 16 amino acids. The J segment lost 6 bases and the V segment lost 2 bases, leaving 9 bases of the junction unmatched. The chain's CDR3 is CASSQPHRGFDEKLFF. CDR3 sequence (DNA): TGCGCCAGCAGCCAACCCCACAGGGGCTTTGATGAAAAACTGTTTTTT.

V usage is TRBV7-9 and J usage is TRBJ2-3; D is possibly TRBD1 (6 bases). This CDR3 contains 15 residues. Per germline, CDR1 SEHNR and CDR2 FQNEAQ (reference sequence). V was trimmed by 1 base and J by 4 bases, leaving 12 bases between them. Written as DNA, the CDR3 is TGTGCCAGCAGCTTAGGGAGGACAGTCGCAGATACGCAGTATTTT. This codes for CASSLGRTVADTQYF. The full variable domain, in which reference TRBV7-9 and TRBJ2-3 provide the parts outside the CDR3, is DTGVSQNPRHKITKRGQNVTFRCDPISEHNRLYWYRQTLGQGPEFLTYFQNEAQLEKSRLLSDRFSAERPKGSFSTLEIQRTEQGDSAMYLCASSLGRTVADTQYFGPGTRLTVL.